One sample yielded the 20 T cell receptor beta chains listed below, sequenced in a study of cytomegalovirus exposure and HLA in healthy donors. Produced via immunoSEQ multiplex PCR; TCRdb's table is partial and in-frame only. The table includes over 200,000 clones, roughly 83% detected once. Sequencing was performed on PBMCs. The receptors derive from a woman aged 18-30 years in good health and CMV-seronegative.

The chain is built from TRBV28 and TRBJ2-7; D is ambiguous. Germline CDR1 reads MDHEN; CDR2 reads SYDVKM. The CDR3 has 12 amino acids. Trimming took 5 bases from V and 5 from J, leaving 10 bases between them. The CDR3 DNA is TGTGCCAGCAGTGAGCAGTCCCACGAGCAGTACTTC. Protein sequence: CASSEQSHEQYF.

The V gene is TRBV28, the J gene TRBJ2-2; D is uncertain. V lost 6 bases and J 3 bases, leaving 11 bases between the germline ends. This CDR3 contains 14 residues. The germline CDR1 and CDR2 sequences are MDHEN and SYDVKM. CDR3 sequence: CASRRQVYTGELFF. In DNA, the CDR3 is TGTGCCAGCAGGAGGCAGGTGTACACCGGGGAGCTGTTTTTT. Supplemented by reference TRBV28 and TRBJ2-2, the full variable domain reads DVKVTQSSRYLVKRTGEKVFLECVQDMDHENMFWYRQDPGLGLRLIYFSYDVKMKEKGDIPEGYSVSREKKERFSLILESASTNQTSMYLCASRRQVYTGELFFGEGSRLTVL.

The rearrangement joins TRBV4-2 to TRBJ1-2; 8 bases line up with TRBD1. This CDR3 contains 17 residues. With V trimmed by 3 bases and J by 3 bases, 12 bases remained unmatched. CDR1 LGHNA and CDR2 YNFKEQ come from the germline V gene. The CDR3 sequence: CASSHWGTGGGDYGYTF. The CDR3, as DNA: TGTGCCAGCAGCCATTGGGGTACAGGGGGGGGAGACTATGGCTACACCTTC.

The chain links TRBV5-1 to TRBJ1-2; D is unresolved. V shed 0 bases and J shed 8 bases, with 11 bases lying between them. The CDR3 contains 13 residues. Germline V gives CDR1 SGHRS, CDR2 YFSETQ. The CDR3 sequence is CASSLEGFDGYTF. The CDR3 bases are TGCGCCAGCAGCTTGGAAGGGTTCGACGGCTACACCTTC.

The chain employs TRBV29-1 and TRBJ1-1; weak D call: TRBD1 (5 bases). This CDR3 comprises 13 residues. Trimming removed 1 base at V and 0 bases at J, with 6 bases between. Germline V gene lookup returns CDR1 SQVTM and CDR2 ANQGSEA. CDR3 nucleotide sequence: TGCAGCGTTGAAGGGGGGATGAACACTGAAGCTTTCTTT. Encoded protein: CSVEGGMNTEAFF.

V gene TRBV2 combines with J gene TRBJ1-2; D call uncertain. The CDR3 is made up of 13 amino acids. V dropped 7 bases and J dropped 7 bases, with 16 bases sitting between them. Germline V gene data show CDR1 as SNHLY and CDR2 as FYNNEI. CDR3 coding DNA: TGTGCCAGCACCGGGGTCCGAATGAGTGGCTACACCTTC. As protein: CASTGVRMSGYTF.

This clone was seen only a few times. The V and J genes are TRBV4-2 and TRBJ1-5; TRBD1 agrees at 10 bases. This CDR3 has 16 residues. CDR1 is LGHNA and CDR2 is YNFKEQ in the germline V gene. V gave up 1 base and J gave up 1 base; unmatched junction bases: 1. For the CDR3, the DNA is TGTGCCAGCAGCCAAGTGGGACAGGGGAGCAATCAGCCCCAGCATTTT. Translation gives CASSQVGQGSNQPQHF.

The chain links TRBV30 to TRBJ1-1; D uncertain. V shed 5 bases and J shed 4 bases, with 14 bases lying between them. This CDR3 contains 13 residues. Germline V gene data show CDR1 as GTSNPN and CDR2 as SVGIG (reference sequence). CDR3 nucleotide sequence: TGTGCCTGGGTCGGGGAGGTGGGCACTGAAGCTTTCTTT. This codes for CAWVGEVGTEAFF. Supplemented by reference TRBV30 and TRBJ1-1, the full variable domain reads SQTIHQWPATLVQPVGSPLSLECTVEGTSNPNLYWYRQAAGRGLQLLFYSVGIGQISSEVPQNLSASRPQDRQFILSSKKLLLSDSGFYLCAWVGEVGTEAFFGQGTRLTVV.

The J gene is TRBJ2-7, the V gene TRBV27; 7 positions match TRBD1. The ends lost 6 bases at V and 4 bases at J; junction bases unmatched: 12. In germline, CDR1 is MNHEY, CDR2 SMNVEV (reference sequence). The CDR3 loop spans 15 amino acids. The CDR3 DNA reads TGTGCCAGCAGACGGACATCCCAGGGGGTATACGAGCAGTACTTC. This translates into CASRRTSQGVYEQYF.

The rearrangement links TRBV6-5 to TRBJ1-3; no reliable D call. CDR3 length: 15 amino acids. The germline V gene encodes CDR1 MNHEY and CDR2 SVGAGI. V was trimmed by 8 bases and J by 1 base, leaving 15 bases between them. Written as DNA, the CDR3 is TGTGCCAGCGGGAGAGGGTCCCGGTCTGGAAACACCATATATTTT. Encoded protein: CASGRGSRSGNTIYF.

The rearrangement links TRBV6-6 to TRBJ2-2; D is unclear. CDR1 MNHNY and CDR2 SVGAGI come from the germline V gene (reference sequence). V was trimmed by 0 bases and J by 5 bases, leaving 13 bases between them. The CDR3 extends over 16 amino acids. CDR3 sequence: CASSYSIVRETGELFF. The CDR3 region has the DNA TGTGCCAGCAGTTACTCGATTGTACGAGAGACCGGGGAGCTGTTTTTT.

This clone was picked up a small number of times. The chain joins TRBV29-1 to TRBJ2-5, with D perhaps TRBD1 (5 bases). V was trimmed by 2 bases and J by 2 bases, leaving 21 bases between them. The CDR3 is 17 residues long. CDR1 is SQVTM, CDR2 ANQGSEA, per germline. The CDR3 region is CSVESSAQGGYQETQYF. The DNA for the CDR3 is TGCAGCGTTGAAAGTTCAGCGCAGGGTGGTTATCAAGAGACCCAGTACTTC.

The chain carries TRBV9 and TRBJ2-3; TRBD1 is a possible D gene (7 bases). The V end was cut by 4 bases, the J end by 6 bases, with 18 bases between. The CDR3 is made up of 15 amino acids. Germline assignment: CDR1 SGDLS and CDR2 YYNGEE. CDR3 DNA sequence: TGTGCCAGCAGCCCGGAGGGGGCAGGGATGGATACGCAGTATTTT. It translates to CASSPEGAGMDTQYF. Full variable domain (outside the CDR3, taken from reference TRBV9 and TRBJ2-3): DSGVTQTPKHLITATGQRVTLRCSPRSGDLSVYWYQQSLDQGLQFLIQYYNGEERAKGNILERFSAQQFPDLHSELNLSSLELGDSALYFCASSPEGAGMDTQYFGPGTRLTVL.

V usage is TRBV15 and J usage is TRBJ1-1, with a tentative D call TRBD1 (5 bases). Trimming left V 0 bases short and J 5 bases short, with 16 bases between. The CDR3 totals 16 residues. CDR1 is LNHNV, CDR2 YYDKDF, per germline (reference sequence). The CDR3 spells CATSRDFGAKGTEAFF. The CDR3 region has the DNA TGTGCCACCAGCAGAGATTTCGGGGCGAAGGGTACTGAAGCTTTCTTT. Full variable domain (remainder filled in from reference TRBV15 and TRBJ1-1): DAMVIQNPRYQVTQFGKPVTLSCSQTLNHNVMYWYQQKSSQAPKLLFHYYDKDFNNEADTPDNFQSRRPNTSFCFLDIRSPGLGDTAMYLCATSRDFGAKGTEAFFGQGTRLTVV.

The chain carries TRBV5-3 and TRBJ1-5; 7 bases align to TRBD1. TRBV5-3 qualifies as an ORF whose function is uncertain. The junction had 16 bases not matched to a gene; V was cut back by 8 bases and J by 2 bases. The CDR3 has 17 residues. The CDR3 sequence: CASYHPRAQGGNQPQHF. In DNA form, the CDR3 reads TGTGCCAGTTACCATCCCAGGGCCCAGGGGGGCAATCAGCCCCAGCATTTT.

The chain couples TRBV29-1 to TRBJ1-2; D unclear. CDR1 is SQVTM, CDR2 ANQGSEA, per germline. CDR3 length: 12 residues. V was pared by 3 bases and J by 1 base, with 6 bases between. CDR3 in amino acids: CSVEWSNYGYTF. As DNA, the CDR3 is TGCAGCGTTGAGTGGAGTAACTATGGCTACACCTTC.

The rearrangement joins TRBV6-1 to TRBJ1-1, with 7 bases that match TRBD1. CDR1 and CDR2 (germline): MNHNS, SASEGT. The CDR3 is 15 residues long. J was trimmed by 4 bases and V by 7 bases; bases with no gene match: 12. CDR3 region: CASTPRGPTGTEAFF. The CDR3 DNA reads TGTGCCAGCACCCCAAGGGGGCCTACGGGCACTGAAGCTTTCTTT.

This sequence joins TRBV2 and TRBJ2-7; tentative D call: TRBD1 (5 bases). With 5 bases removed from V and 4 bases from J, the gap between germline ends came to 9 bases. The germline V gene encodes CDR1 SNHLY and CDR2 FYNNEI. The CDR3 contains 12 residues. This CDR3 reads CASSYQGYEQYF. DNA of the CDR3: TGTGCCAGCAGTTACCAGGGATACGAGCAGTACTTC.

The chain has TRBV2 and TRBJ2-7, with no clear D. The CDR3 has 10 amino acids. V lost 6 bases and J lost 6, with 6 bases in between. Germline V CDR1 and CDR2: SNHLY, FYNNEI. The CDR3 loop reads CASRIREQYF. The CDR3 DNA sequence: TGTGCCAGCAGGATACGCGAGCAGTACTTC.

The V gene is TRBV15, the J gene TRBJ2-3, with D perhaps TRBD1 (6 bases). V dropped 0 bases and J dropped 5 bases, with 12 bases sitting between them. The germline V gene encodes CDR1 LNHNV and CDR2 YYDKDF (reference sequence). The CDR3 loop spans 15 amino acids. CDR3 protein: CATSRDKDSVDTQYF. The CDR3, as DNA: TGTGCCACCAGCAGAGATAAGGACAGCGTAGATACGCAGTATTTT.